Each of the 3 T cell receptor beta chains below was sequenced from the same sample in a study of cytomegalovirus exposure and HLA in healthy donors. This PCR relied on a set of 60 Vbeta primers and 13 Jbeta primers. Profiling relied on immunoSEQ multiplex PCR, and the TCRdb table lists in-frame clones only, not all of them. The sample table sets out 65,000 to 95,000 clones. Sample: PBMCs. Every receptor here comes from a man aged 25-45 years in good health and CMV-seronegative.

The chain couples TRBV28 to TRBJ1-5; 11 bases fit TRBD1. This CDR3 comprises 15 residues. The V gene's germline CDR1 is MDHEN and CDR2 SYDVKM. Unmatched junction bases numbered 4, after V lost 5 bases and J lost 4 bases. CDR3 amino acids: CASSRTGGANQPQHF. The CDR3 DNA sequence: TGTGCCAGCAGTCGGACAGGGGGCGCGAATCAGCCCCAGCATTTT.

This CDR3 is CASSQGLAGRNEQFF. CDR3 in DNA: TGTGCCAGCAGCCAGGGACTAGCGGGCAGGAATGAGCAGTTCTTC. This chain uses TRBV11-3 with TRBJ2-1; TRBD2 agrees at 12 bases. Germline values: CDR1 SGHNT, CDR2 YENEEA. The CDR3 length is 15 residues. Unmatched junction bases numbered 6, after V lost 5 bases and J lost 7 bases.

The chain joins TRBV4-1 to TRBJ1-1; perhaps TRBD1 as D (5 bases). The V end was cut by 1 base, the J end by 4 bases, with 19 bases between. This CDR3 is 17 amino acids long. Per germline, CDR1 MGHRA and CDR2 YSYEKL. As DNA, the CDR3 is TGCGCCAGCAGCCAAGTTATAGGGCAGGGAGGTGTCACTGAAGCTTTCTTT. It translates to CASSQVIGQGGVTEAFF.